This TCR beta chain emerged from a study of shared T cell receptors in the human thymus. Profiling relied on immunoSEQ multiplex PCR, and the TCRdb table lists in-frame clones only, not all of them. The table has approximately 730,000 clones, 80% to 90% seen once; the top ten hold about 0.0098%. Germline loops: CDR1 SQVTM, CDR2 ANQGSEA. The V and J ends lost 7 bases and 2 bases respectively, with 12 bases between them. The CDR3 has 12 amino acids. This sample was shared with a second study, whose subject was human thymus T cells. This second study says: Among the donors, all were healthy Finnish infants having corrective surgery for congenital heart defects. Resected material from corrective heart surgery provided the thymus tissue analysed. In thymic and blood repertoires alike, V and J usage looked biased. Related research described strongly overlapping thymic repertoires in unrelated people.

The sample taken for sequencing was thymocytes. The clonotype originates from a girl under three years old with a congenital heart defect. This sequence joins TRBV29-1 and TRBJ2-7; D is possibly TRBD1 (5 bases). CDR3 loop: CSGGRAPYEQYF. Here the CDR3 DNA reads TGCAGCGGTGGCAGGGCCCCCTACGAGCAGTACTTC.